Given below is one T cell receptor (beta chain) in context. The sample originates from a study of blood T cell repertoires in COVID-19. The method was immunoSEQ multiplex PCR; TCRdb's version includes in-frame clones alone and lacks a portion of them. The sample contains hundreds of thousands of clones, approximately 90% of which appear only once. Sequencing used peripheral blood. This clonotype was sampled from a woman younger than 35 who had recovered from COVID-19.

The CDR3 protein is CASSVAAGSFYNEQFF. The CDR3 DNA follows: TGTGCCAGCAGCGTAGCAGCGGGATCGTTCTACAATGAGCAGTTCTTC. The V call is TRBV9, the J call TRBJ2-1; 7 nucleotides align to TRBD2. Germline CDR1 reads SGDLS; CDR2 reads YYNGEE. J was trimmed by 3 bases and V by 0 bases; bases with no gene match: 6. The CDR3 runs to 16 residues.